This T cell receptor (beta chain) was captured in a study of T cells after yellow fever vaccination. One entry per CDR3 protein, called by TCRdb with MiXCR from the 5' RACE reads. The sample carries some 600,000 distinct CDR3 sequences, about a sixth recorded once. The trim removed 3 bases at V and 7 bases at J, leaving 4 bases unmatched. This CDR3 comprises 14 residues. The germline V gene has CDR1 MGHRA and CDR2 YSYEKL. The chain joins TRBV4-1 to TRBJ1-5, with TRBD1 matching 9 bases. This TCR derives from a man between 18 and 35 years old who received the YFV17D yellow fever vaccine. The sequences come from PBMCs, collected roughly 5 days after the first yellow fever vaccination. The CDR3 is CASSHDRGRQPQHF. The CDR3 DNA reads as TGCGCCAGCAGCCACGACAGGGGGAGACAGCCCCAGCATTTT.